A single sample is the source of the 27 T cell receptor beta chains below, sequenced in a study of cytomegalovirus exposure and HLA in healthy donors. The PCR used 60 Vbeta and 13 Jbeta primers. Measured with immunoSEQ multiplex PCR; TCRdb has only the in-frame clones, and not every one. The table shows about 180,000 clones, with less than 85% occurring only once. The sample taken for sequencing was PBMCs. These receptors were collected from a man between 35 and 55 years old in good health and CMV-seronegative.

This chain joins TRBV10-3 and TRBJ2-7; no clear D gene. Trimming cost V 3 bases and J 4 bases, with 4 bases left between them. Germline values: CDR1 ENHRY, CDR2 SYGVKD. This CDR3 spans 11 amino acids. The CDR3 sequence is CAISELYEQYF. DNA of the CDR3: TGTGCCATCAGTGAACTGTACGAGCAGTACTTC.

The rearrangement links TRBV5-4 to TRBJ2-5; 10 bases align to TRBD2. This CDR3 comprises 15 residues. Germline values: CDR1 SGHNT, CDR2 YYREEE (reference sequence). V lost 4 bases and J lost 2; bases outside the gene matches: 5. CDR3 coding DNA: TGTGCCAGCAGCCAGCGGGAGGGCCTACAAGAGACCCAGTACTTC. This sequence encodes CASSQREGLQETQYF.

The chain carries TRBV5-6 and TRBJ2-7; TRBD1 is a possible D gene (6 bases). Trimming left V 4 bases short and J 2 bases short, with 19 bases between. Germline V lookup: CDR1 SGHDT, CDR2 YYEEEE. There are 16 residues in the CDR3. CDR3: CASSLRTVLNPYEQYF. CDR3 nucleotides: TGTGCCAGCAGCCTCCGGACAGTCCTGAACCCCTACGAGCAGTACTTC.

The CDR3 protein is CASSRTTGGRVYGYTF. Written as DNA, the CDR3 is TGCGCCAGCAGCCGTACTACAGGGGGCAGGGTCTATGGCTACACCTTC. The chain has TRBV4-3 and TRBJ1-2, with 9 bases that match TRBD1. Germline values: CDR1 LGHNA, CDR2 YSLEER. This CDR3 is built from 16 residues. V lost 4 bases to trimming and J lost 4 bases; unmatched junction nucleotides: 10.

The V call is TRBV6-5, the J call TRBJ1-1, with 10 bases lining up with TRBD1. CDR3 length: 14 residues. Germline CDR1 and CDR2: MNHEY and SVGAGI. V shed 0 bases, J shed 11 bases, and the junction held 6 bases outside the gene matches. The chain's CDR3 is CASSYSWDRGRAFF. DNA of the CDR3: TGTGCCAGCAGTTACTCTTGGGACAGGGGAAGGGCTTTCTTT.

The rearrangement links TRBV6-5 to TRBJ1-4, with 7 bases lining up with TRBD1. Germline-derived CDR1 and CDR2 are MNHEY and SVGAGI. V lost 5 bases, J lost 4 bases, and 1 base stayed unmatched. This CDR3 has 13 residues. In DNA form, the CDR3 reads TGTGCCAGCAGTGGGACAGATAATGAAAAACTGTTTTTT. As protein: CASSGTDNEKLFF.

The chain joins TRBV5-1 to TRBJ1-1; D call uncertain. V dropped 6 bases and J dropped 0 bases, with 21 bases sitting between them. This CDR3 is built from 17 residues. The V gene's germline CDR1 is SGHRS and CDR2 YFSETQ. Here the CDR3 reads CASNLQPSGTVNTEAFF. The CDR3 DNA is TGCGCCAGCAACCTCCAACCCTCAGGCACCGTGAACACTGAAGCTTTCTTT.

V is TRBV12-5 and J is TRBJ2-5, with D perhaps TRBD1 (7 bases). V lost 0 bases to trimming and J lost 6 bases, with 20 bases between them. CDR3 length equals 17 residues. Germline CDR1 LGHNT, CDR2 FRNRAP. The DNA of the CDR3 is TGTGCTAGTGGTTTGGTAAGATGGAGGGGGCGCATGAAGACCCAGTACTTC. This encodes CASGLVRWRGRMKTQYF. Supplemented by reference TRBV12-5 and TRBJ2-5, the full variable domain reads DARVTQTPRHKVTEMGQEVTMRCQPILGHNTVFWYRQTMMQGLELLAYFRNRAPLDDSGMPKDRFSAEMPDATLATLKIQPSEPRDSAVYFCASGLVRWRGRMKTQYFGPGTRLLVL.

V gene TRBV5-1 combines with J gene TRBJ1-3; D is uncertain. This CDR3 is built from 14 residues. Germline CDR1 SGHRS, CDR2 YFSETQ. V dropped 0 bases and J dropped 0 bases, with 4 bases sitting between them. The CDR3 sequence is CASSLATSGNTIYF. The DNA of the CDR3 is TGCGCCAGCAGCTTGGCTACCTCTGGAAACACCATATATTTT. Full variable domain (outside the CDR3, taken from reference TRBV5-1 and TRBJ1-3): KAGVTQTPRYLIKTRGQQVTLSCSPISGHRSVSWYQQTPGQGLQFLFEYFSETQRNKGNFPGRFSGRQFSNSRSEMNVSTLELGDSALYLCASSLATSGNTIYFGEGSWLTVV.

The CDR3 nucleotides are TGCGCCAGCAGCTATCAGGGGGCTCGGGAGCAGTACTTC. This translates into CASSYQGAREQYF. The rearrangement links TRBV5-1 to TRBJ2-7, with 8 bases lining up with TRBD1. V was clipped by 3 bases and J by 7 bases; unmatched bases: 6. From germline, CDR1 is SGHRS and CDR2 YFSETQ. The CDR3 is 13 amino acids. Full variable domain (missing parts from reference TRBV5-1 and TRBJ2-7): KAGVTQTPRYLIKTRGQQVTLSCSPISGHRSVSWYQQTPGQGLQFLFEYFSETQRNKGNFPGRFSGRQFSNSRSEMNVSTLELGDSALYLCASSYQGAREQYFGPGTRLTVT.

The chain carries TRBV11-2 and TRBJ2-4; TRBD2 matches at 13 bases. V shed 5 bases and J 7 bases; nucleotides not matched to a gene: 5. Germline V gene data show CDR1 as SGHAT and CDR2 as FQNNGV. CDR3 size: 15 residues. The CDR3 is CASSPLTSGRNIQYF. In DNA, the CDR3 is TGTGCCAGCAGCCCCCTGACTAGCGGGAGGAACATTCAGTACTTC.

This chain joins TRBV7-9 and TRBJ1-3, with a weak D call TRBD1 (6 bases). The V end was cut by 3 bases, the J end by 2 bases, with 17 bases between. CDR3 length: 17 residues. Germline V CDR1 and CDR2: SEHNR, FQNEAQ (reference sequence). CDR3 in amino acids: CASSFIPGQRPGNTIYF. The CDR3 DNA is TGTGCCAGCAGCTTTATTCCGGGACAACGGCCTGGAAACACCATATATTTT.

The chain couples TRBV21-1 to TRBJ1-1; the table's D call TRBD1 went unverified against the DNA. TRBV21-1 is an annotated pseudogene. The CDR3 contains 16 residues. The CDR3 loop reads CASSKGGDRGGTEAFF. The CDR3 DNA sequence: TGTGCCAGCAGCAAAGGGGGGGACAGGGGTGGCACTGAAGCTTTCTTT.

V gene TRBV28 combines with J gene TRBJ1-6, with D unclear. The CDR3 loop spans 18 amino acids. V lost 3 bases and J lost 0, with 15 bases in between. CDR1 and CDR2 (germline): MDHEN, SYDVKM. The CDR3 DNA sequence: TGTGCCAGCAGTTTTTGGAGGAGCTCGGACTCCTATAATTCACCCCTCCACTTT. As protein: CASSFWRSSDSYNSPLHF.

CDR3 sequence: CAWSVQGRWRQGNNEQFF. The CDR3 DNA reads as TGTGCCTGGAGTGTACAGGGCCGGTGGAGACAGGGGAACAATGAGCAGTTCTTC. V usage is TRBV30 and J usage is TRBJ2-1; 8 bases map to TRBD1. The CDR3 consists of 18 residues. Germline V gene sequence: CDR1 GTSNPN, CDR2 SVGIG (reference sequence). Trimming removed 0 bases from V and 5 bases from J; junction bases left unmatched: 15.

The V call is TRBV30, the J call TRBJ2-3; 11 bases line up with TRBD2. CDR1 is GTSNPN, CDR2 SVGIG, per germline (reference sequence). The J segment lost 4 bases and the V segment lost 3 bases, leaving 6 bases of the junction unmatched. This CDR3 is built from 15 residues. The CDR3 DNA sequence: TGTGCCTGGAGACAAACTAGCGGGAGCCCAGATACGCAGTATTTT. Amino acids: CAWRQTSGSPDTQYF.

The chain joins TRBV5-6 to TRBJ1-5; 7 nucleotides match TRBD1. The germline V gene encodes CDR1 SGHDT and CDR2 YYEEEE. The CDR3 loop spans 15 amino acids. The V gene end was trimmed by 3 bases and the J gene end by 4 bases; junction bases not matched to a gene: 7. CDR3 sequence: CASSYTGVGNQPQHF. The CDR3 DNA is TGTGCCAGCAGCTATACAGGGGTCGGGAATCAGCCCCAGCATTTT. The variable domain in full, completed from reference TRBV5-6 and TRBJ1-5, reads DAGVTQSPTHLIKTRGQQVTLRCSPKSGHDTVSWYQQALGQGPQFIFQYYEEEERQRGNFPDRFSGHQFPNYSSELNVNALLLGDSALYLCASSYTGVGNQPQHFGDGTRLSIL.

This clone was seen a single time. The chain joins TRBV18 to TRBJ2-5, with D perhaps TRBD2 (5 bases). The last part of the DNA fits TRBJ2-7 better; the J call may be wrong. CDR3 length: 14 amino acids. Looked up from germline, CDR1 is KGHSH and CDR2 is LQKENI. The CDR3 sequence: CASSPPLGEYEQYF. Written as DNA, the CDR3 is TGTGCCAGCTCACCCCCCTTGGGAGAATACGAGCAGTACTTC.

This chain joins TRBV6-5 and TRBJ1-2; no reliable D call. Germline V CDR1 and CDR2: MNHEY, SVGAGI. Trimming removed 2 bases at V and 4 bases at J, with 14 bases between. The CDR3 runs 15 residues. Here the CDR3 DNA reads TGTGCCAGCAGTTACAGTAGTCCATCCGTCTATGGCTACACCTTC. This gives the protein CASSYSSPSVYGYTF.

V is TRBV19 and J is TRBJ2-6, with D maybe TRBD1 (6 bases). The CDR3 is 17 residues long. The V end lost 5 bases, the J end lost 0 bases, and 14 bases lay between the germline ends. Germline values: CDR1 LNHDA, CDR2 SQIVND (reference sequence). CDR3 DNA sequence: TGTGCCAGTAGTCCACGACAGGCCTCCTCTGGGGCCAACGTCCTGACTTTC. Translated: CASSPRQASSGANVLTF. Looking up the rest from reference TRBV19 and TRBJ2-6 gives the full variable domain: DGGITQSPKYLFRKEGQNVTLSCEQNLNHDAMYWYRQDPGQGLRLIYYSQIVNDFQKGDIAEGYSVSREKKESFPLTVTSAQKNPTAFYLCASSPRQASSGANVLTFGAGSRLTVL.

DNA of the CDR3: TGTGCCAGCTCACCGGCGCCGGGACAGGGGGGTGAAAAACTGTTTTTT. The encoded protein is CASSPAPGQGGEKLFF. The V call is TRBV18, the J call TRBJ1-4, with TRBD1 identical over 11 bases. The CDR3 runs to 16 residues. Germline V gives CDR1 KGHSH, CDR2 LQKENI. V lost 3 bases to trimming and J lost 7 bases; unmatched junction nucleotides: 7.

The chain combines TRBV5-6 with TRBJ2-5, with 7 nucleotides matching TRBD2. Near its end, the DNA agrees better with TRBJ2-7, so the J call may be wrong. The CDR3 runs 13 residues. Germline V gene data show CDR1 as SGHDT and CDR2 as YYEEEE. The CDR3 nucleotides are TGTGCCAGCAGCTTCGGGACTACCTACGAGCAGTACTTC. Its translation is CASSFGTTYEQYF.

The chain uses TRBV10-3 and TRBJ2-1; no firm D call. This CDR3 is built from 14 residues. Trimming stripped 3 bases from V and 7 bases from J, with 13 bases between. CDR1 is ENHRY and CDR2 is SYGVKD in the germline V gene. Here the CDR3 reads CAISDPFGGNEQFF. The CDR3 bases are TGTGCCATCAGTGACCCCTTTGGCGGTAATGAGCAGTTCTTC.

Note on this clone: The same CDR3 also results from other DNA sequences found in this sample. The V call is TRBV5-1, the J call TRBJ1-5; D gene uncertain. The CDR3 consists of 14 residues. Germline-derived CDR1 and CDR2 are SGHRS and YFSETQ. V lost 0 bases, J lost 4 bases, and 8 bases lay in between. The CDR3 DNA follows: TGCGCCAGCAGCTTGGTTGCGGGGAATCAGCCCCAGCATTTT. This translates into CASSLVAGNQPQHF.

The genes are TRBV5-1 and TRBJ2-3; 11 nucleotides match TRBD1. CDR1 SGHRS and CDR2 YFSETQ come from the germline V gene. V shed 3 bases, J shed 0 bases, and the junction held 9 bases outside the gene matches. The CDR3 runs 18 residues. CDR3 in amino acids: CASSSGTGGRGSTDTQYF. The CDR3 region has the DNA TGCGCCAGCAGCTCGGGGACAGGGGGACGGGGTAGCACAGATACGCAGTATTTT.

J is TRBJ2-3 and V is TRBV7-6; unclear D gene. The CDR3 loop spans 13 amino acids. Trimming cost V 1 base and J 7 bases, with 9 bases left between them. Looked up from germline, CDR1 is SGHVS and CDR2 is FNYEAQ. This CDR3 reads CASSLGGLNTQYF. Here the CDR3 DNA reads TGTGCCAGCAGCTTAGGAGGCTTAAATACGCAGTATTTT.

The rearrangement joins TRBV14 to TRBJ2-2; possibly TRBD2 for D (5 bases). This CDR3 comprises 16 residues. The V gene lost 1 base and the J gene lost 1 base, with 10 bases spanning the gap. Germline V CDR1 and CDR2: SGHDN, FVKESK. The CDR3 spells CASSQVSSRNTGELFF. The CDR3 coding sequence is TGTGCCAGCAGCCAAGTTTCTAGCAGGAACACCGGGGAGCTGTTTTTT.